Below are 12 T cell receptor beta chains sequenced from a single sample in a study of somatic mutations in cytotoxic T cells in rheumatoid arthritis. Data came from immunoSEQ multiplex PCR; TCRdb stores just in-frame clones and leaves some out. The sample holds about 19,000 clones, around four fifths seen once. The source material was CD8+ T cells sorted from blood. These receptors were taken from an adult with rheumatoid arthritis.

The chain carries TRBV4-3 and TRBJ2-7; D tentatively reads TRBD1 or TRBD2 (5 bases each). Germline CDR1 and CDR2: LGHNA and YSLEER. V was shortened by 0 bases and J by 4 bases, with 13 bases between the two germline ends. The CDR3 is 15 amino acids. Here the CDR3 reads CASSQDLAGLYEQYF. For the CDR3, the DNA is TGCGCCAGCAGCCAAGATCTAGCAGGGCTGTACGAGCAGTACTTC.

This clone showed up just once. V usage is TRBV2 and J usage is TRBJ2-7; D uncertain. The CDR3 loop spans 12 amino acids. V dropped 6 bases and J dropped 4 bases, with 10 bases sitting between them. Looked up from germline, CDR1 is SNHLY and CDR2 is FYNNEI. CDR3 coding DNA: TGTGCCAGCAGCGCCGCAGGTTACGAGCAGTACGTC. It codes for CASSAAGYEQYV.

The chain employs TRBV5-1 and TRBJ2-6; D not resolved. Trimming took off 5 bases at V and 0 bases at J, with 6 bases between the two ends. The CDR3 loop spans 14 amino acids. Germline V gene sequence: CDR1 SGHRS, CDR2 YFSETQ. The CDR3 DNA reads as TGCGCCAGCAGTATCACCTCTGGGGCCAACGTCCTGACTTTC. Residues: CASSITSGANVLTF.

The chain has TRBV10-3 and TRBJ1-1; D is unclear. The germline gives CDR1 ENHRY, CDR2 SYGVKD. The CDR3 runs 11 residues. V dropped 6 bases and J dropped 2 bases, with 4 bases sitting between them. Here the CDR3 reads CAIRSNTEAFF. In nucleotides, the CDR3 is TGTGCCATCAGAAGTAACACTGAAGCTTTCTTT.

CDR3 sequence (DNA): TGCGCCAGCAGCCAAATCCCGGGACTAGCGGGCGCAGATACGCAGTATTTT. Protein: CASSQIPGLAGADTQYF. J is TRBJ2-3 and V is TRBV4-1; TRBD2 aligns across 12 bases. J lost 4 bases, V lost 2 bases, and 7 bases had no gene match. The CDR3 has 17 residues. Looked up from germline, CDR1 is MGHRA and CDR2 is YSYEKL.

The chain couples TRBV4-3 to TRBJ2-1, with 9 bases lining up with TRBD2. The CDR3 covers 17 residues. CDR1 and CDR2 from the germline V gene are LGHNA and YSLEER. Unmatched junction bases numbered 10, after V lost 1 base and J lost 6 bases. The CDR3 sequence is CASSQGLWGTSINEQFF. In DNA form, the CDR3 reads TGCGCCAGCAGCCAAGGTTTATGGGGGACTAGCATCAATGAGCAGTTCTTC.

The gene calls are TRBV29-1 and TRBJ2-3; perhaps TRBD1 as D (5 bases). Trimming shortened V by 5 bases and J by 5 bases, and 11 bases separated the two germline ends. This CDR3 has 12 amino acids. Germline V gene data show CDR1 as SQVTM and CDR2 as ANQGSEA. The CDR3 protein is CSVLKGIDTQYF. The CDR3 nucleotides read TGCAGCGTTTTAAAGGGGATAGATACGCAGTATTTT.

V usage is TRBV9 and J usage is TRBJ1-5; TRBD1 matches 10 bases. The CDR3 sequence is 14 residues long. Losses at the gene ends were 4 bases for V and 6 bases for J; bases not matched to a gene: 4. Germline CDR1 reads SGDLS; CDR2 reads YYNGEE. CDR3 sequence reads: CASSSGQGFQPQHF. The CDR3 DNA reads TGTGCCAGCAGCTCGGGACAGGGGTTTCAGCCCCAGCATTTT.

The gene calls are TRBV4-3 and TRBJ2-7; TRBD1 matches at 11 bases. V shed 1 base and J 4 bases; nucleotides not matched to a gene: 6. The CDR3 has 16 amino acids. Germline V gives CDR1 LGHNA, CDR2 YSLEER. CDR3 DNA sequence: TGCGCCAGCAGCCAAGGTCGGACAGGGGGCCGATACGAGCAGTACTTC. Residues: CASSQGRTGGRYEQYF.

The chain recombines TRBV13 with TRBJ2-5; the match to TRBD1 covers 8 bases. J lost 5 bases, V lost 4 bases, and 6 bases had no gene match. Germline V gene lookup returns CDR1 PRHDT and CDR2 FYEKMQ (reference sequence). The CDR3 totals 14 residues. CDR3 nucleotides: TGTGCCAGCAGCTCCCGACAGGGGTGGGAGACCCAGTACTTC. This translates into CASSSRQGWETQYF.

The chain recombines TRBV7-9 with TRBJ1-2; 7 bases are a match to TRBD1. The trim removed 2 bases at V and 6 bases at J, leaving 6 bases unmatched. Looked up from germline, CDR1 is SEHNR and CDR2 is FQNEAQ (reference sequence). This CDR3 is built from 14 residues. CDR3 nucleotide sequence: TGTGCCAGCAGCTTACCTTGGACAGGCCATGGCTACACCTTC. This encodes CASSLPWTGHGYTF.

This clone occurred once. The gene calls are TRBV6-4 and TRBJ2-2, with a tentative D call TRBD2 (6 bases). Trimming removed 2 bases from V and 5 bases from J, with 6 bases in between. Germline V gene data show CDR1 as MRHNA and CDR2 as SNTAGT. This CDR3 spans 13 amino acids. In nucleotides, the CDR3 is TGTGCCAGCAGTGACGGGGGGACCGGGGAGCTGTTTTTT. It is translated as CASSDGGTGELFF.